The clone carrying this TCR beta chain came up a few times. Its matching antigen is unknown. This record belongs to a study of cytomegalovirus exposure and HLA in healthy donors. Background on the study: Early release data held about 92 million unique TCRs from HLA-typed donors.

The PCR was carried out with 60 Vbeta primers and 13 Jbeta primers. Repertoires were generated with immunoSEQ multiplex PCR, while TCRdb's copy carries only in-frame clones and drops some. The table has 7,000 or so clones, 45% to 60% seen once. Germline loops: CDR1 SGHAT, CDR2 FQNNGV. The CDR3 is 16 amino acids. The V gene end was trimmed by 5 bases and the J gene end by 1 base; junction bases not matched to a gene: 8. Points from the study as a whole: Through in vitro validation, three CMV-associated chains were shown to be specific for CMV antigens. According to a later analysis, donors in an Asian-associated ancestry cluster reportedly had fewer N-insertions than the approximately 670-donor mean. Investigators reported around 150 TCR beta chains as tied to cytomegalovirus.

The rearrangement uses TRBV11-2 and TRBJ2-7, with 10 bases aligning to TRBD2. The specimen was PBMCs. The source is a man aged 25 to 45 in good health and CMV-seropositive. CDR3 in amino acids: CASSVRTSGESYEQYF. In DNA, the CDR3 is TGTGCCAGCAGCGTTCGAACTAGCGGGGAATCCTACGAGCAGTACTTC.